A selection of T cell receptor beta chains follows, all from one sample in a study of blood T cells in healthy people across ages. TCRdb ran MiXCR on the 5' RACE reads and lists one entry per CDR3 protein. Of 1.2 million to 1.5 million distinct CDR3 sequences detected, around 55% appear once; the ten largest clones hold 5.5% to 8%. The sequenced material came from blood. These receptors were taken from a man younger than 30 in good health. Both conserved end residues are part of each CDR3. Fields, in order: D gene, V gene, clone size, J gene, CDR3 protein, CDR3 DNA. D genes are given only for firm matches. Not every row has a clone size; where given, it reads once, few, many or a size class.

TRBD2	TRBV4-2	.	TRBJ2-7	CASSQGPLAARTYEQYF	TGTGCCAGCAGCCAAGGACCTCTAGCGGCACGCACCTACGAGCAGTACTTC
TRBD2	TRBV29-1	.	TRBJ2-7	CSVEDLLASSYNEQYF	TGCAGCGTTGAGGATCTACTAGCGAGCTCCTACAATGAGCAGTACTTC
.	TRBV4-3	few	TRBJ1-6	CASSQERGGNSPLHF	TGCGCCAGCAGCCAAGAACGAGGTGGGAATTCACCCCTCCACTTT
TRBD1	TRBV10-3	few	TRBJ1-2	CAISRTGMVYGYTF	TGTGCCATCAGTCGGACAGGGATGGTATATGGCTACACCTTC
.	TRBV14	.	TRBJ2-5	CASSHITGVLKTQYF	TGTGCCAGCAGCCATATCACGGGGGTCTTAAAGACCCAGTACTTC
.	TRBV6-2/TRBV6-3	once	TRBJ2-7	CASSPNRGLAEQVEQYF	TGTGCCAGCAGTCCCAATCGGGGGCTAGCGGAGCAGGTCGAGCAGTACTTC
TRBD2	TRBV7-9	few	TRBJ2-1	CASSSPTSGGNNEQFF	TGTGCCAGCAGCTCCCCCACTAGCGGGGGGAACAATGAGCAGTTCTTC
TRBD2	TRBV6-5	few	TRBJ2-7	CARTIGRLAGAYEQYF	TGTGCCAGAACGATTGGCAGACTAGCGGGAGCCTACGAGCAGTACTTC
.	TRBV24-1	.	TRBJ2-2	CAAQQGIPNTGELFF	TGTGCCGCCCAACAGGGAATCCCTAACACCGGGGAGCTGTTTTTT
.	TRBV6-5	once	TRBJ2-1	CASSYRTATEQFF	TGTGCCAGCAGTTACCGCACAGCAACCGAGCAGTTCTTC
.	TRBV11-2	.	TRBJ2-1	CASSLVPYSPEFF	TGTGCCAGCAGCTTAGTCCCTTACTCCCCTGAGTTCTTC
TRBD1	TRBV28	once	TRBJ1-6	CAGSGDSNSPLHF	TGTGCCGGCAGTGGGGACAGCAATTCACCCCTCCACTTT
TRBD1	TRBV4-2	few	TRBJ2-7	CASSQGGQGLYEQYF	TGTGCCAGCAGCCAAGGGGGACAGGGACTCTACGAGCAGTACTTC
.	TRBV7-8	.	TRBJ2-6	CASSLGQPTQRANVLTF	TGTGCCAGCAGCTTAGGGCAGCCCACTCAAAGGGCCAACGTCCTGACTTTC
.	TRBV20-1	.	TRBJ2-3	CSARAGVETGYKGADTQYF	TGCAGTGCTAGAGCCGGTGTCGAGACGGGGTATAAGGGGGCAGATACGCAGTATTTT
TRBD1	TRBV2	few	TRBJ2-4	CASRDRVNIQYF	TGTGCCAGCAGGGACAGGGTGAACATTCAGTACTTC
.	TRBV29-1	.	TRBJ1-1	CSAPATTDTEAFF	TGCAGCGCCCCCGCCACCACGGACACTGAAGCTTTCTTT
.	TRBV30	.	TRBJ1-2	CAWSTLEGYTF	TGTGCCTGGAGTACGCTCGAAGGCTACACCTTC
.	TRBV28	.	TRBJ1-5	CASWTWGGLDNQPQHF	TGTGCCAGCTGGACCTGGGGGGGGTTGGACAATCAGCCCCAGCATTTT
TRBD1	TRBV27	.	TRBJ1-2	CASSLSTGEGNYGYTF	TGTGCCAGCAGTTTATCCACAGGGGAGGGAAACTATGGCTACACCTTC
TRBD2	TRBV29-1	many	TRBJ2-1	CSVGAGVSYNEQFF	TGCAGCGTTGGGGCGGGAGTCTCCTACAATGAGCAGTTCTTC
.	TRBV4-1	.	TRBJ2-7	CASSQPTQGYEQYF	TGCGCCAGCAGCCAACCTACACAGGGCTACGAGCAGTACTTC
TRBD2	TRBV4-1	.	TRBJ2-1	CASSQVPLAGGNNEQFF	TGCGCCAGCAGCCAAGTTCCCCTAGCGGGGGGAAACAATGAGCAGTTCTTC
TRBD1	TRBV7-2	few	TRBJ2-4	CASSRTGEILDIQYF	TGTGCCAGCAGCCGAACAGGGGAAATTTTGGACATTCAGTACTTC
.	TRBV27	.	TRBJ1-5	CASSFEGGGQPQHF	TGTGCCAGCAGTTTCGAGGGGGGAGGACAGCCCCAGCATTTT
.	TRBV7-9	few	TRBJ2-6	CASSLDPRRSGANVLTF	TGTGCCAGCAGCTTAGACCCACGCCGATCTGGGGCCAACGTCCTGACTTTC
.	TRBV12-3/TRBV12-4	.	TRBJ2-3	CASNSHSTDTQYF	TGTGCCAGCAACTCGCACAGCACAGATACGCAGTATTTT
.	TRBV29-1	few	TRBJ2-3	CSAGPTERTDTQYF	TGCAGCGCTGGGCCGACAGAACGAACAGATACGCAGTATTTT
TRBD1	TRBV11-2	.	TRBJ1-6	CASSLYGGQGNSPLHF	TGTGCCAGCAGCTTGTATGGCGGACAGGGGAATTCACCCCTCCACTTT
.	TRBV29-1	.	TRBJ1-1	CSVEEGGGTTKVFF	TGCAGCGTTGAAGAGGGCGGGGGAACAACGAAAGTTTTCTTT
TRBD1	TRBV27	.	TRBJ1-5	CASRPGQLNQPQHF	TGTGCCAGCAGACCGGGACAGCTCAATCAGCCCCAGCATTTT